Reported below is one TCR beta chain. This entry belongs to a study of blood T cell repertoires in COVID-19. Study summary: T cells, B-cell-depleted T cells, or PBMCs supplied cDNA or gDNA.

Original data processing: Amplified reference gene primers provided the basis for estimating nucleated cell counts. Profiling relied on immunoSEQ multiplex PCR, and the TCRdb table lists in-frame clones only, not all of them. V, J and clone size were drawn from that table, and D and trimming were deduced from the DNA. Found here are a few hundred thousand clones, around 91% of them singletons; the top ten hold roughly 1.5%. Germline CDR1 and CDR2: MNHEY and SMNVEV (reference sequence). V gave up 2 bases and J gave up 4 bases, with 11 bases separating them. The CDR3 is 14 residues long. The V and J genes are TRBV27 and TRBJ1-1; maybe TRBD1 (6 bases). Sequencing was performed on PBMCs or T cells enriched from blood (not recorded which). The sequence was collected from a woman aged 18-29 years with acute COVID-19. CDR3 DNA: TGTGCCAGCAGTTTAACAGGGTTCCGCACTGAAGCTTTCTTT. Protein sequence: CASSLTGFRTEAFF.